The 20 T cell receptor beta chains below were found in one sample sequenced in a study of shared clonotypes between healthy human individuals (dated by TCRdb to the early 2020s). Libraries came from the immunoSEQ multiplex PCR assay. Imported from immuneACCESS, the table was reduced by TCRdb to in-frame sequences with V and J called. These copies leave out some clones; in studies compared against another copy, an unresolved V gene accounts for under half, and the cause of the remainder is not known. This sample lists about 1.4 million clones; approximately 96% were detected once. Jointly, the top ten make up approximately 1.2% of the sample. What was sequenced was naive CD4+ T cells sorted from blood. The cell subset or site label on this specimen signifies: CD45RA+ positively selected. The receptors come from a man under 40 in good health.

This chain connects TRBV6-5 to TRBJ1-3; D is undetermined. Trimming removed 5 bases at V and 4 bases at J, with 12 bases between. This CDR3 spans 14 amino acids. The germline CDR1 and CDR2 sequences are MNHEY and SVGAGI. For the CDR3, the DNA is TGTGCCAGCAGTGGCCTCACCGGCGGAAACACCATATATTTT. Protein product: CASSGLTGGNTIYF.

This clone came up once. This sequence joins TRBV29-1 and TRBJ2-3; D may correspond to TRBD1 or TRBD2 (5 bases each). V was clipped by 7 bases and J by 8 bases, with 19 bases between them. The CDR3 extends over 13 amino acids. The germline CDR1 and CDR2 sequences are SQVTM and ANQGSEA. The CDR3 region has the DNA TGCAGCGGAACCGGGACCGACCAGACTACGCAGTATTTT. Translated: CSGTGTDQTTQYF.

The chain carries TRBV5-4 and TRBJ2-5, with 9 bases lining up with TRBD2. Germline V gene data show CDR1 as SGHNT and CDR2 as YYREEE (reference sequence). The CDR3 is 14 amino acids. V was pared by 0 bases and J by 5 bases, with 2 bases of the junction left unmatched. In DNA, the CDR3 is TGTGCCAGCAGCTTGGCCGCGGGAGGGGAGACCCAGTACTTC. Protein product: CASSLAAGGETQYF.

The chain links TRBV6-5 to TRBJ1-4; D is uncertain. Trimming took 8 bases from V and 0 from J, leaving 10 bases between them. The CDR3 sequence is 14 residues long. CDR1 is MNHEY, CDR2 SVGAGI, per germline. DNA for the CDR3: TGTGCCAGCCGTGACTGGGCAACTAATGAAAAACTGTTTTTT. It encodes CASRDWATNEKLFF.

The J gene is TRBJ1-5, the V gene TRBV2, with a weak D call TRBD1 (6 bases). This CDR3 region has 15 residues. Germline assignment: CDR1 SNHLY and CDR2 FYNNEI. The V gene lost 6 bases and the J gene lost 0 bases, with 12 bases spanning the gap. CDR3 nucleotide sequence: TGTGCCAGCAGAGCTGCAGGGGATAGCAATCAGCCCCAGCATTTT. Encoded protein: CASRAAGDSNQPQHF.

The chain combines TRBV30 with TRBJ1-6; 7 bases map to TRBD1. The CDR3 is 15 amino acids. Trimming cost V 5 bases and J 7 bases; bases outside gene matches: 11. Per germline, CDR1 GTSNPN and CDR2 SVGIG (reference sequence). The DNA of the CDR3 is TGTGCCTGGGAAACCTCGACAGGGTCGAATTCACCCCTCCACTTT. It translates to CAWETSTGSNSPLHF. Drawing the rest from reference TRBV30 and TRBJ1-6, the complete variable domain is SQTIHQWPATLVQPVGSPLSLECTVEGTSNPNLYWYRQAAGRGLQLLFYSVGIGQISSEVPQNLSASRPQDRQFILSSKKLLLSDSGFYLCAWETSTGSNSPLHFGNGTRLTVT.

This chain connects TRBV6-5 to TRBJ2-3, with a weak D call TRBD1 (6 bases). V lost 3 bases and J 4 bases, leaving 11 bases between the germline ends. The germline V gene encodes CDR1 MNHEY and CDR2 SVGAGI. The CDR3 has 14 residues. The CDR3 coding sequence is TGTGCCAGCAGTTATTACGGACAGCCAGATACGCAGTATTTT. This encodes CASSYYGQPDTQYF.

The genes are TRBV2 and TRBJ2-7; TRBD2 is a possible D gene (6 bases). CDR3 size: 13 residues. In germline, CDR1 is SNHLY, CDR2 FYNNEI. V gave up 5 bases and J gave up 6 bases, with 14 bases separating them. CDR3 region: CASSLKVGGEQYF. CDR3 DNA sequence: TGTGCCAGCAGTTTGAAAGTGGGGGGCGAGCAGTACTTC.

DNA for the CDR3: TGTGCCAGCAGCTTAGGGCCCAAGGGATGGGCGAACACCGGGGAGCTGTTTTTT. It translates to CASSLGPKGWANTGELFF. The chain recombines TRBV7-9 with TRBJ2-2; D is ambiguous. V lost 1 base and J lost 0, with 15 bases in between. Germline lookup yields CDR1 SEHNR and CDR2 FQNEAQ (reference sequence). The CDR3 runs to 18 residues.

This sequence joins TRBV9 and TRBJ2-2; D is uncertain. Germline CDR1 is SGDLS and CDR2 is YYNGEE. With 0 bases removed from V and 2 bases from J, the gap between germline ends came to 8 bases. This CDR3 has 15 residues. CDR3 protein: CASSVERPNTGELFF. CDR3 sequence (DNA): TGTGCCAGCAGCGTAGAGAGGCCTAACACCGGGGAGCTGTTTTTT.

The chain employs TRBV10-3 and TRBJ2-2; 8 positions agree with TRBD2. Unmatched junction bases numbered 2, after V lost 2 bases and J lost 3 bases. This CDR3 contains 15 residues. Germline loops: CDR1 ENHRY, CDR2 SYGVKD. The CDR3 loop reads CAISEDGRDTGELFF. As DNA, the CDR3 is TGTGCCATCAGTGAGGACGGGAGGGACACCGGGGAGCTGTTTTTT.

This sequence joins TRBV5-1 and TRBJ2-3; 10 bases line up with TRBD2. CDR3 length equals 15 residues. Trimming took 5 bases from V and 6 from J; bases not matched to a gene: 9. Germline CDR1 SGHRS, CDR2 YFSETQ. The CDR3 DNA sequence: TGCGCCAGCAGAAGGCTAGCGGGAGTAGTTGATACGCAGTATTTT. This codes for CASRRLAGVVDTQYF.

CDR3 sequence reads: CASSAGLWTDTQYF. Here the CDR3 DNA reads TGTGCCAGCAGTGCAGGGCTTTGGACAGATACGCAGTATTTT. V and J are TRBV6-1 and TRBJ2-3, with D maybe TRBD1 (5 bases). The germline V and J ends were trimmed by 4 bases and 3 bases, with 11 bases remaining between them. This CDR3 spans 14 amino acids. The germline V gene encodes CDR1 MNHNS and CDR2 SASEGT.

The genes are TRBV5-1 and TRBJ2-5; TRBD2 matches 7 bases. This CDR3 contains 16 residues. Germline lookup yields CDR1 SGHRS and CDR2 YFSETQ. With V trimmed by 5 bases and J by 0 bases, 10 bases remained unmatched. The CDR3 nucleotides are TGCGCCAGCAGTCGGAGCGGGGTGGGGTACCAAGAGACCCAGTACTTC. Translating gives CASSRSGVGYQETQYF. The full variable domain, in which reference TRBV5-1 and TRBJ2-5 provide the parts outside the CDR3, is KAGVTQTPRYLIKTRGQQVTLSCSPISGHRSVSWYQQTPGQGLQFLFEYFSETQRNKGNFPGRFSGRQFSNSRSEMNVSTLELGDSALYLCASSRSGVGYQETQYFGPGTRLLVL.

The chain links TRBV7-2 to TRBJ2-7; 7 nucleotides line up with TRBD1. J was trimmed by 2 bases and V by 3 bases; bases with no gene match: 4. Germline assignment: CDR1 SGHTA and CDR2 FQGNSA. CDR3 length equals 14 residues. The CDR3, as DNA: TGTGCCAGCAGCTTCCAGACAGGGCCCTACGAGCAGTACTTC. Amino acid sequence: CASSFQTGPYEQYF.

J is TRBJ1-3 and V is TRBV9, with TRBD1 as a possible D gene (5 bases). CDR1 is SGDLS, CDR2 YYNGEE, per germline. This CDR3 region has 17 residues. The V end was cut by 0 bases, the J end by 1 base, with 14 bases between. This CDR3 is CASSVAPTGGSGNTIYF. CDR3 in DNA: TGTGCCAGCAGCGTAGCCCCGACGGGGGGATCTGGAAACACCATATATTTT.

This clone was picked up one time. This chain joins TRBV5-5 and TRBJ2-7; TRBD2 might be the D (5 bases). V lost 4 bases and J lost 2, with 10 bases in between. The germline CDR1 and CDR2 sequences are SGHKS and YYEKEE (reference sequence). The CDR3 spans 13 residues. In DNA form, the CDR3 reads TGTGCCAGCAGCGCCGAGGGCCCCTACGAGCAGTACTTC. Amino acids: CASSAEGPYEQYF.

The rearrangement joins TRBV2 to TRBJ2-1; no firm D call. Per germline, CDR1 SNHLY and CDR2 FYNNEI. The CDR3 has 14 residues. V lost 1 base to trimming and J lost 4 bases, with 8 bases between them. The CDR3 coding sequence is TGTGCCAGCAGTGAAGGTCAGGCGTACAATGAGCAGTTCTTC. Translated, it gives CASSEGQAYNEQFF.

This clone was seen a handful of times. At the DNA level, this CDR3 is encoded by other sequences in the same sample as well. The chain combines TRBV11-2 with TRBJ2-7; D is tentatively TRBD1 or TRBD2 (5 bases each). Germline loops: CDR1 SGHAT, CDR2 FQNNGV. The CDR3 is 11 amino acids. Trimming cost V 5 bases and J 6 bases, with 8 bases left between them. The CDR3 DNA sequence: TGTGCCAGCAGCCCTGGGGGCGAGCAGTACTTC. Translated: CASSPGGEQYF.

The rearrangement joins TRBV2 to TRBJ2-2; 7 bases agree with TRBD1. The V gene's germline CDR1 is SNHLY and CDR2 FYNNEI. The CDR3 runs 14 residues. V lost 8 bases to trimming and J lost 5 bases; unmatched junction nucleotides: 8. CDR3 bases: TGTGCCAGCTCTGAAACAGGGGTGACCGGGGAGCTGTTTTTT. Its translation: CASSETGVTGELFF.